This T cell receptor beta chain originates from a study of Graves' ophthalmopathy and Graves' hyperthyroidism (dated 2018 in TCRdb). About the study as a whole: Stable hyperthyroidism was defined as no progression to ophthalmopathy within 18 months of follow-up. The study used signatures of the TCR beta repertoire to tell Graves' ophthalmopathy apart from Graves' hyperthyroidism and to predict which patients would progress to ophthalmopathy. A discovery set of 95 to 100 patients (more than 40 ophthalmopathy, around 57 stable hyperthyroidism) was enrolled to explore V-J signatures distinguishing ophthalmopathy from hyperthyroidism. In total, 120 to 150 blood samples were TCR-sequenced: around 42 ophthalmopathy, some 75 hyperthyroidism and some 17 hyperthyroidism-to-ophthalmopathy patients. Once sampling was done, hyperthyroidism patients were given methimazole at a starting dose of 30 mg daily, while ophthalmopathy patients were given high-dose intravenous methylprednisolone. An independent validation cohort comprised 18 hyperthyroidism patients and 15 to 17 patients who later progressed from hyperthyroidism to ophthalmopathy. In more than five hyperthyroidism patients, T-cell repertoires of thyroid tissue and blood were compared.

The hyperthyroidism patients were 18 to 65 years old and newly diagnosed, with a disease duration of less than 2 months. Patients were excluded if they had other autoimmune diseases, uncontrolled infections, pregnancy or lactation. Diagnosis relied on clinical symptoms, serum thyroxine, TRAb, thyroid ultrasound and orbital computed tomography. Total RNA was extracted using Trizol reagent, and RNA quality was checked on an Agilent 2100 Bioanalyzer. For repertoire sequencing, TCR beta CDR3 regions were amplified from RNA transcripts. A first-round RT-PCR used HTBI primers with the Qiagen OneStep RT-PCR kit, followed by a second-round multiplex PCR, size selection and purification. The libraries underwent paired-end sequencing with 100 bp reads on an Illumina HiSeq2000. Turning to the authors' computational methods: SOAPnuke was used for read processing, and reads with adapters, uncalled bases, a mean Phred below 15, or no exact constant-primer or identifier match were discarded. COPE v1.2.5 was used to merge the high-quality paired reads. Each unique nucleotide sequence was treated as a clonotype, and MiTCR v1.1 was used to align the clonotypes to the IMGT TRB V, D and J references. Only V-J combinations with frequency above 0.0001 were analysed, covering approximately 99% of repertoires. A TCR clonal expansion and chaos score per V-J combination was defined as the ratio of F50 clonal expansion to chaos observed in the TCRdist matrix. Welch's t-statistics and random forest were used to reduce the features to 13 V-J combinations, which were then used as input to a naive Bayes classifier. The similarity between thyroid and blood repertoires was quantified using the Morisita-Horn index. Through fastp at Q25 and MiXCR, TCRdb rebuilt clones from the public reads, retaining in-frame beta chains. One record per CDR3 amino acid sequence lists the most common genes and DNA. Here the V and J calls rest on TCRdb's processing, not on the authors' analysis. The sample yields about 600,000 distinct CDR3 sequences; about two fifths were counted once. Of the sample, about 4% falls within the top ten clones.

What the study reported, not specific to this receptor: In validation, the model predicted ophthalmopathy progression with more than 55% sensitivity and approximately 72% specificity; roughly 12 predicted patients were CT-confirmed with GO in a median of approximately 6.2 months. Among expanded thyroid clonotypes with frequency above 0.001, most also showed up in blood, which suggests that blood repertoires may reflect the thyroid immune response. Sample size was not predetermined statistically, and investigators were not blinded to group allocation. In cross-validation, the 13-signature model distinguished ophthalmopathy from stable hyperthyroidism with less than 90% sensitivity and around 83% specificity, while in the test set the corresponding values were about 79% and 69%.

A few counts support this clonotype. No cognate antigen has been identified for it. The sample holds no much larger clone one base away, and base qualities are not on file. Sample: peripheral blood or thyroid tissue (not recorded which). The receptor was derived from an adult man with Graves' hyperthyroidism.

The base sequence is TGTGCCACCAGTGGCGCAGGGGCGGGGGGGGATACGCAGTATTTT. This is translated as CATSGAGAGGDTQYF. The V gene is TRBV24-1 and the J gene is TRBJ2-3; 9 bases in between match TRBD2. CDR1 KGHDR and CDR2 SFDVKD were looked up in the germline V gene. V has 5 bases trimmed and J has 6 bases trimmed; junction bases matching no gene number 8. The CDR3 starts with the cysteine, ends with the phenylalanine, and has 15 residues. The read is trimmed to its CDR3 DNA, 45 bases read in frame from base 1.